A selection of T cell receptor beta chains follows, all from one sample in a study of cytomegalovirus exposure and HLA in healthy donors. Assay used: immunoSEQ multiplex PCR; TCRdb lists only in-frame clones, some missing. The repertoire holds 110,000 to 150,000 clones, with around 79% as singletons. Sequencing was performed on PBMCs. These TCRs come from a male donor in good health and CMV-seronegative. CDR3s include the opening cysteine and the closing phenylalanine or tryptophan. A D gene is named only where the DNA matches it firmly. Size tells how often a clone was seen (once, few, many) or the class of an expanded clone, and some rows leave it out.

d_gene	abundance	len	v_gene	j_gene	CDR3aa	CDR3nt
TRBD1	.	16	TRBV5-8	TRBJ2-7	CASSQNPGQGTYEQYF	TGTGCCAGCAGTCAAAACCCGGGACAGGGGACTTACGAGCAGTACTTC
.	.	16	TRBV19	TRBJ2-5	CASSIAQGRTLETQYF	TGTGCCAGTAGTATAGCGCAGGGGCGCACGCTGGAGACCCAGTACTTC
TRBD2	few	15	TRBV29-1	TRBJ2-3	CSAGTSGGSTDTQYF	TGCAGCGCGGGGACTAGCGGGGGAAGCACAGATACGCAGTATTTT
.	.	15	TRBV9	TRBJ2-1	CASSAGLNSYNEQFF	TGTGCCAGCAGCGCCGGACTTAACTCCTACAATGAGCAGTTCTTC
.	.	16	TRBV7-7	TRBJ2-2	CASSLTAGFGTGELFF	TGTGCTAGCAGCTTAACTGCAGGGTTTGGCACCGGGGAGCTGTTTTTT
.	few	11	TRBV7-2	TRBJ2-7	CASSSYYEQYF	TGTGCCAGCAGCTCCTACTACGAGCAGTACTTC
TRBD2	.	16	TRBV27	TRBJ2-3	CASSSRIAGGKDTQYF	TGTGCCAGCAGTTCAAGGATAGCGGGCGGGAAGGATACGCAGTATTTT
TRBD1	.	15	TRBV18	TRBJ1-6	CASSPTRDSDSPLHF	TGTGCCAGCTCACCAACACGGGACAGCGATTCACCCCTCCACTTT
.	few	20	TRBV5-8	TRBJ2-6	CASSPQIRSGVSAGANVLTF	TGTGCCAGCAGCCCCCAGATTCGATCCGGGGTATCGGCTGGGGCCAACGTCCTGACTTTC
.	.	16	TRBV5-5	TRBJ2-5	CASSLAGSHLLGTQYF	TGTGCCAGCAGCTTGGCAGGGTCTCACTTACTGGGGACCCAGTACTTC
TRBD2	.	15	TRBV6-4	TRBJ2-3	CASSDSSGGADTQYF	TGTGCCAGCAGTGACTCTAGCGGGGGGGCAGATACGCAGTATTTT
TRBD2	.	15	TRBV2	TRBJ2-5	CASRQLAGDQETQYF	TGTGCCAGCAGACAACTAGCGGGGGACCAAGAGACCCAGTACTTC
.	.	17	TRBV27	TRBJ2-6	CASSPPDKWSGANVLTF	TGTGCCAGCAGTCCACCGGACAAGTGGTCTGGGGCCAACGTCCTGACTTTC
.	.	15	TRBV5-1	TRBJ2-1	CASSLDQGKYNEQFF	TGCGCCAGCAGCTTGGATCAGGGGAAGTACAATGAGCAGTTCTTC
.	.	15	TRBV7-6	TRBJ1-6	CSSSARQLGLSPLHF	TGTTCCAGCAGCGCACGACAGTTAGGTCTCTCCCCCCTCCACTTT
.	.	16	TRBV7-2	TRBJ1-6	CASRSSRGSYNSPLHF	TGTGCCAGCAGATCAAGCCGGGGCTCCTATAATTCACCCCTCCACTTT
TRBD1	.	12	TRBV25-1	TRBJ1-2	CASSVRGLGYTF	TGTGCCAGCAGTGTGAGGGGGCTTGGCTACACCTTC
TRBD1	.	16	TRBV7-9	TRBJ2-7	CASSSRTGWESYEQYF	TGTGCCAGCAGCTCCAGGACAGGCTGGGAATCCTACGAGCAGTACTTC
.	.	16	TRBV6-4	TRBJ2-7	CASSDFWLAHSYEQYF	TGTGCCAGCAGTGACTTTTGGCTAGCGCACTCCTACGAGCAGTACTTC
TRBD1	.	18	TRBV30	TRBJ1-4	CAWSPRTGGGWTNEKLFF	TGTGCCTGGAGCCCACGGACAGGGGGTGGATGGACTAATGAAAAACTGTTTTTT
TRBD1	.	14	TRBV29-1	TRBJ1-1	CSVKAGTGNTEAFF	TGCAGCGTAAAGGCCGGGACAGGGAACACTGAAGCTTTCTTT
TRBD2	.	16	TRBV11-2	TRBJ2-3	CAGSKGTSGVSDTQYF	TGTGCCGGCAGCAAGGGGACTAGCGGGGTCTCAGATACGCAGTATTTT
.	few	13	TRBV25-1	TRBJ1-6	CASSLEGESPLHF	TGTGCCAGCAGTCTTGAGGGAGAATCACCCCTCCACTTT
TRBD1	.	13	TRBV29-1	TRBJ2-2	CSVGDSLTGELFF	TGCAGCGTTGGGGACAGCCTCACCGGGGAGCTGTTTTTT
TRBD2	few	13	TRBV6-5	TRBJ2-5	CASSRGGQETQYF	TGTGCCAGCAGCCGGGGGGGCCAAGAGACCCAGTACTTC
TRBD1	.	14	TRBV7-9	TRBJ1-1	CASSPRQGDTEAFF	TGTGCCAGCAGCCCGCGACAGGGGGACACTGAAGCTTTCTTT
.	.	15	TRBV6-6	TRBJ1-2	CASSYSRVSPVGYTF	TGTGCCAGCAGTTACTCCAGGGTTTCGCCGGTGGGCTACACCTTC
.	once	15	TRBV27	TRBJ1-2	CASRFWGGLDYGYTF	TGTGCCAGCAGATTTTGGGGGGGGCTGGACTATGGCTACACCTTC
TRBD2	.	17	TRBV6-1	TRBJ2-5	CASSEGPLAGGMETQYF	TGTGCCAGCAGTGAAGGTCCTCTCGCGGGAGGGATGGAGACCCAGTACTTC
.	many	13	TRBV5-1	TRBJ2-7	CASSLNSYGEQYF	TGCGCCAGCTCCCTTAACTCCTACGGCGAGCAGTACTTC
.	.	14	TRBV10-3	TRBJ2-1	CAISENYESSEQFF	TGTGCCATCAGTGAGAACTATGAATCCTCTGAGCAGTTCTTC
TRBD1	.	19	TRBV4-3	TRBJ2-3	CASSQDWQGARDITDTQYF	TGCGCCAGCAGCCAAGATTGGCAGGGGGCGAGGGACATCACAGATACGCAGTATTTT
.	few	11	TRBV27	TRBJ2-1	CASTKYNEQFF	TGTGCCAGCACTAAATACAATGAGCAGTTCTTC
TRBD1	.	15	TRBV30	TRBJ1-5	CAWSRTGVGNQPQHF	TGTGCCTGGAGCCGGACAGGGGTCGGCAATCAGCCCCAGCATTTT
.	.	14	TRBV7-9	TRBJ2-7	CASSLSGAILEQYF	TGTGCCAGCAGCTTGTCAGGGGCCATCCTGGAGCAGTACTTC
TRBD2	.	15	TRBV10-3	TRBJ2-1	CAISDPSGAYNEQFF	TGTGCCATCAGTGACCCTAGCGGAGCCTACAATGAGCAGTTCTTC
.	.	15	TRBV13	TRBJ2-2	CASSLASSLTGELFF	TGTGCCAGCAGCTTAGCTAGCTCTCTAACCGGGGAGCTGTTTTTT
TRBD2	once	16	TRBV6-6	TRBJ2-1	CASSYTTSGRPSEQFF	TGTGCCAGCAGTTACACCACTAGCGGGAGGCCCTCCGAGCAGTTCTTC
.	.	10	TRBV30	TRBJ1-1	CAWHRVRAFF	TGTGCCTGGCACAGGGTCCGAGCTTTCTTT
TRBD2	.	14	TRBV5-1	TRBJ2-1	CASSLSGVVNEQFF	TGCGCCAGCAGCTTGAGCGGGGTGGTCAATGAGCAGTTCTTC
TRBD1	.	14	TRBV19	TRBJ2-7	CASSIGTGSYEQYF	TGTGCCAGTAGTATAGGGACAGGGTCCTACGAGCAGTACTTC
.	.	18	TRBV19	TRBJ2-4	CASSIGGRRELAKNIQYF	TGTGCCAGTAGTATAGGAGGGCGGCGAGAGCTAGCCAAAAACATTCAGTACTTC
.	.	13	TRBV29-1	TRBJ2-5	CSVDSGQLETQYF	TGCAGCGTTGATTCAGGGCAGTTGGAGACCCAGTACTTC
.	.	12	TRBV29-1	TRBJ1-2	CSAEQGSYGYTF	TGCAGCGCCGAACAGGGCTCCTATGGCTACACCTTC
TRBD2	.	20	TRBV18	TRBJ2-6	CASSPRVSGVPDSGANVLTF	TGTGCCAGCTCACCACGAGTTAGCGGGGTACCCGACTCTGGGGCCAACGTCCTGACTTTC
TRBD1	.	15	TRBV4-3	TRBJ1-6	CASSQTTRGASPLHF	TGCGCCAGCAGCCAAACAACCAGGGGGGCTTCACCCCTCCACTTT
TRBD1	.	16	TRBV5-1	TRBJ1-2	CASSSDRGLLSNGYTF	TGCGCCAGCAGCTCGGACAGGGGGCTGTTGTCCAATGGCTACACCTTC
TRBD1	.	15	TRBV9	TRBJ2-7	CASSVGQGLSYEQYF	TGTGCCAGCAGCGTGGGACAGGGCCTCTCCTACGAGCAGTACTTC
.	.	14	TRBV7-8	TRBJ1-1	CASSRGGERTEAFF	TGTGCCAGCAGCCGTGGCGGAGAACGCACTGAAGCTTTCTTT
TRBD1	.	13	TRBV29-1	TRBJ1-2	CSVESGTDYGYTF	TGCAGCGTAGAATCCGGGACAGACTATGGCTACACCTTC
TRBD2	.	13	TRBV7-3	TRBJ2-7	CASSFRGGCEQYF	TGTGCCAGCAGCTTTCGGGGGGGGTGCGAGCAGTACTTC
.	.	15	TRBV7-2	TRBJ2-3	CASSPENRVSDTQYF	TGTGCCAGCAGCCCGGAGAACAGGGTATCAGATACGCAGTATTTT
TRBD1	once	13	TRBV11-2	TRBJ2-1	CASSLVRGYEQFF	TGTGCCAGCAGCTTAGTCAGGGGGTATGAGCAGTTCTTC